A selection of T cell receptor beta chains follows, all from one sample in a study of blood T cell repertoires in COVID-19. Profiling relied on immunoSEQ multiplex PCR, and the TCRdb table lists in-frame clones only, not all of them. Of 360,000 or so clones in the sample, around nine tenths were seen once. What was sequenced was PBMCs or T cells enriched from blood (not recorded which). These TCRs come from a woman between 25 and 40 years old who had recovered from COVID-19. Each CDR3 is given with its conserved first and last residue. The order of the fields is clone size, D gene, J gene, V gene, CDR3 DNA, CDR3 protein. D genes are given only for firm matches. Expanded clones are given a class, and other clones once, few, many or no size at all.

NA NA TRBJ1-1 TRBV7-9 TGTGCCAGCAGCCCGCGGGACCTAAAAGCTTTCTTT CASSPRDLKAFF
NA TRBD1 TRBJ1-3 TRBV28 TGTGCCAGCTCCATTAGGGGGCTTGGAAACACCATATATTTT CASSIRGLGNTIYF
NA TRBD1 TRBJ1-2 TRBV13 TGTGCCAGCAGCCCCACCGGGACAGTTGCTAACTATGGCTACACCTTC CASSPTGTVANYGYTF
NA NA TRBJ1-2 TRBV25-1 TGTGCCAGCAGTCTACAGGGAGATGGCTACACCTTC CASSLQGDGYTF
once NA TRBJ2-1 TRBV11-3 TGTGCCAGCAGCTCTCGGGGGTACAATGAGCAGTTCTTC CASSSRGYNEQFF
NA NA TRBJ1-3 TRBV5-1 TGCGCCAGCAGCCTTGGAGCGGGGGCTGGAAACACCATATATTTT CASSLGAGAGNTIYF
once NA TRBJ2-2 TRBV7-3 TGTGCCAGCAGCTCCGGGGGGCCCGGGGAGCTGTTTTTT CASSSGGPGELFF
NA TRBD2 TRBJ2-3 TRBV6-1 TGTGCCAGCAGTGAAGTAAGCGGGAGTTCAGATACGCAGTATTTT CASSEVSGSSDTQYF
few TRBD1 TRBJ1-5 TRBV19 TGTGCCAGTAGTATAGATCTTGGGACAGGATCTTCGCCCCAGCATTTT CASSIDLGTGSSPQHF
NA NA TRBJ1-6 TRBV28 TGTGCCAGCAGTCTACCGGGGGGCTTGAGTTCACCCCTCCACTTT CASSLPGGLSSPLHF
NA TRBD1 TRBJ1-5 TRBV3-1/TRBV3-2 TGTGCCAGCAGTGACAGGGTGGGGGATCAGCCCCAGCATTTT CASSDRVGDQPQHF
NA TRBD2 TRBJ2-3 TRBV2 TGTGCCAGCAGTGAGTCTAGCGGGGGGGATACGCAGTATTTT CASSESSGGDTQYF
NA NA TRBJ1-1 TRBV21-1 TGTGCCAGCAGCAAAGAGAGGGACAGGATGAACACTGAAGCTTTCTTT CASSKERDRMNTEAFF
NA NA TRBJ1-5 TRBV6-1 TGTGCCAGCAGTGAAACAGGAAACCGCAATCAGCCCCAGCATTTT CASSETGNRNQPQHF
NA NA TRBJ1-1 TRBV15 TGTGCCACCAGCAGAGATTACGGTATCACTGAAGCTTTCTTT CATSRDYGITEAFF
NA TRBD1 TRBJ2-1 TRBV10-3 TGTGCCTCACAGGGGCTTGAGAATGAGCAGTTCTTC CASQGLENEQFF
NA NA TRBJ2-3 TRBV6-4 TGTGCCAGCAGTGTGGGCGGGAACTCAGATACGCAGTATTTT CASSVGGNSDTQYF
NA NA TRBJ2-7 TRBV2 TGTGCCAGCAGCCGGGACTACGAGCAGTACTTC CASSRDYEQYF
few NA TRBJ2-1 TRBV18 TGTGCCAGCTCACCACGGGGGGATGAGCAGTTCTTC CASSPRGDEQFF
few NA TRBJ2-2 TRBV19 TGTGCCAGTAGTATAGTGGCAGCGAACACCGGGGAGCTGTTTTTT CASSIVAANTGELFF
NA NA TRBJ2-1 TRBV7-9 TGTGCCAGCAGCCGGGACTGGCGGAATGAGCAGTTCTTC CASSRDWRNEQFF
NA TRBD2 TRBJ2-1 TRBV23-1 TGCGCCAGCAGTCAATCGACGGGACTAGCGGGGGGCACACCCTACAATGAGCAGTTCTTC CASSQSTGLAGGTPYNEQFF
once TRBD2 TRBJ2-5 TRBV10-3 TGTGCCATCAGTGAGTCTCTAGGACTAGCAAAACAAGAGACCCAGTACTTC CAISESLGLAKQETQYF
NA TRBD2 TRBJ2-7 TRBV3-1/TRBV3-2 TGTGCCAGCAGCCAGTACGGACTAGCGGGCACCTACGAGCAGTACTTC CASSQYGLAGTYEQYF
NA NA TRBJ2-2 TRBV6-2/TRBV6-3 TGTGCCAGCAGTGCCAACACCAGGGGCTCGAGGAGGGAGCTGTTTTTT CASSANTRGSRRELFF
NA TRBD2 TRBJ2-7 TRBV7-6 TGTGCCAGCAGCTTTTCCGGGGGGTTAAACGAGCAGTACTTC CASSFSGGLNEQYF
NA NA TRBJ1-1 TRBV4-3 TGCGCCAGCAGCCAAGACTATGAGCCGCTGAACACTGAAGCTTTCTTT CASSQDYEPLNTEAFF
NA TRBD2 TRBJ2-3 TRBV19 TGTGCCAGTAGTACCCGACTAGCGGGTCCCACAGATACGCAGTATTTT CASSTRLAGPTDTQYF
NA TRBD2 TRBJ2-1 TRBV3-1/TRBV3-2 TGTGCCAGCAGCCAAGATCCGGGAGGGCCCTTGAATGAGCAGTTCTTC CASSQDPGGPLNEQFF
NA NA TRBJ2-7 TRBV12-3/TRBV12-4 TGTGCCAGCAGTGAGGGATACGAGCAGTACTTC CASSEGYEQYF
once TRBD2 TRBJ2-1 TRBV15 TGTGCCACCAGCAGAGATGGGACTACATTCAATGAGCAGTTCTTC CATSRDGTTFNEQFF
NA TRBD1 TRBJ1-3 TRBV30 TGTGCCTGGACCAGGGGGGAGGGAAACACCATATATTTT CAWTRGEGNTIYF
NA TRBD2 TRBJ2-5 TRBV4-1 TGCGCCAGCAGCCCCGGGACTAGCGGGAGGCGAGAGACCCAGTACTTC CASSPGTSGRRETQYF
NA NA TRBJ1-5 TRBV10-3 TGTGCCATCAGTGAGGACAGCCCCTATCAGCCCCAGCATTTT CAISEDSPYQPQHF
NA TRBD1 TRBJ2-7 TRBV5-5 TGTGCCAGCAGCCCCGGACAGGGAAACTACGAGCAGTACTTC CASSPGQGNYEQYF
NA TRBD1 TRBJ2-7 TRBV5-1 TGCGCCAGCAGAATCTCCGGGACAGGATACTACGAGCAGTACTTC CASRISGTGYYEQYF